The source of this TCR beta chain is a study of blood T cell repertoires in COVID-19. As for the study in general: Nucleic acid was either cDNA or gDNA, and it came from T cells, B-cell-depleted T cells, or PBMCs.

Germline CDR1 SGHDN, CDR2 FVKESK. The CDR3 runs 15 residues. Trimming cost V 0 bases and J 4 bases; bases outside gene matches: 1. Study processing details: Reference gene primer amplification yielded estimated nucleated cell counts. Measured with immunoSEQ multiplex PCR; TCRdb has only the in-frame clones, and not every one. The V and J calls and clone size were taken over from that table, and D and trimming were inferred from the DNA. This sample has some 320,000 clones; approximately 87% occur once, and the top ten carry roughly 5.2%. The sequenced material came from PBMCs or T cells enriched from blood (not recorded which). This clonotype originated in a woman aged 25 to 39 who had recovered from COVID-19. The V call is TRBV14, the J call TRBJ1-2, with 11 nucleotides matching TRBD1. CDR3 coding DNA: TGTGCCAGCAGCCAAGAGGGGACAGGGGGCTATGGCTACACCTTC. This codes for CASSQEGTGGYGYTF.